The entry that follows covers one T cell receptor beta chain sequence. Antigen unknown. Measured with immunoSEQ multiplex PCR; TCRdb has only the in-frame clones, and not every one. The sample yields 200,000 to 250,000 clones, around nine tenths seen once. Looked up from germline, CDR1 is MGHDK and CDR2 is SYGVNS. V was trimmed by 3 bases and J by 9 bases, leaving 15 bases between them. CDR3 size: 14 residues. The data were obtained in a study of cytomegalovirus exposure and HLA in healthy donors. Findings and limits, study-wide: Overall, around 150 TCR beta chains were annotated as cytomegalovirus-associated.

The sequenced sample consisted of PBMCs. The TCR was taken from a young woman in good health and CMV-seropositive. The rearrangement uses TRBV25-1 and TRBJ2-4, with D maybe TRBD2 (5 bases). Here the CDR3 DNA reads TGTGCCAGCAGTGATCGATCCCGGGGTGTCATTCAGTACTTC. Its protein product is CASSDRSRGVIQYF.